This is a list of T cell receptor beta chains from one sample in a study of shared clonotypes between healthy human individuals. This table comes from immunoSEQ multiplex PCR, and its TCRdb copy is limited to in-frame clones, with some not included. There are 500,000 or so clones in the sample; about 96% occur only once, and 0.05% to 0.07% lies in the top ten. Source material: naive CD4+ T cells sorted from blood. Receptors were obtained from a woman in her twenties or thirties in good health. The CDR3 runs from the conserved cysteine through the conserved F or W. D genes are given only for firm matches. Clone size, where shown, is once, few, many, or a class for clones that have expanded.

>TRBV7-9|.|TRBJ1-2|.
CASSLGSGHIANYGYTF
TGTGCCAGCAGCTTAGGCTCGGGACACATAGCTAACTATGGCTACACCTTC
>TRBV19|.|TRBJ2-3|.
CASSAQSGIRGTDTQYF
TGTGCCAGTAGTGCCCAATCAGGGATCAGGGGCACAGATACGCAGTATTTT
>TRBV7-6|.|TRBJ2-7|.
CASSGGLEYEQYF
TGTGCCAGCAGCGGGGGACTTGAGTACGAGCAGTACTTC
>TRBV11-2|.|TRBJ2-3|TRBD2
CASSFGTSATDTQYF
TGTGCCAGCAGCTTTGGGACTAGCGCCACAGATACGCAGTATTTT
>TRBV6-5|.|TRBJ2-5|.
CASSYLGGYQETQYF
TGTGCCAGCAGTTACTTAGGGGGATACCAAGAGACCCAGTACTTC
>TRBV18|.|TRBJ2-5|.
CASTRDREGETQYF
TGTGCCAGCACGAGAGACAGGGAGGGAGAGACCCAGTACTTC
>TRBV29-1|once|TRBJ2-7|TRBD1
CSVEGVGDRGGYEQYF
TGCAGCGTTGAAGGTGTTGGGGACAGGGGGGGGTACGAGCAGTACTTC
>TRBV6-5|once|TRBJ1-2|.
CASSYSGTGGYGYTF
TGTGCCAGCAGTTACTCTGGCACCGGTGGCTATGGCTACACCTTC
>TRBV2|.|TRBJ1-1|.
CASSVGHSNTEAFF
TGTGCCAGCAGTGTGGGACACTCGAACACTGAAGCTTTCTTT
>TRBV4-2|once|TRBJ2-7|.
CASSQKTGNYEQYF
TGTGCCAGCAGCCAAAAAACAGGGAACTACGAGCAGTACTTC
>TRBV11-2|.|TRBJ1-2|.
CASSLDLRGDYGYTF
TGTGCCAGCAGCTTAGATCTACGGGGCGACTATGGCTACACCTTC
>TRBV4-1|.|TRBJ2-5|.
CASSQVWGETQYF
TGCGCCAGCAGCCAGGTCTGGGGGGAGACCCAGTACTTC
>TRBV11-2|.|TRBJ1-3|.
CASSRQALTGNTIYF
TGTGCCAGCAGCCGACAGGCGCTTACTGGAAACACCATATATTTT
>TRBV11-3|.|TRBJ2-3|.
CASSSDKASIDTQYF
TGTGCCAGCAGCTCAGACAAGGCCAGTATCGATACGCAGTATTTT
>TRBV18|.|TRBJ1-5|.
CASSPAGTGIQPQHF
TGTGCCAGCTCACCAGCAGGGACTGGGATACAGCCCCAGCATTTT
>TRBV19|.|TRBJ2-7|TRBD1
CASSIGTGTYEQYF
TGTGCCAGTAGTATTGGGACAGGGACCTACGAGCAGTACTTC
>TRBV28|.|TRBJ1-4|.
CASSFGGFDEKLFF
TGTGCCAGCAGTTTCGGCGGGTTCGATGAAAAACTGTTTTTT
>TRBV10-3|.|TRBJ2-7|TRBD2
CAISGSREGRAVRAGEQYF
TGTGCCATCAGTGGTTCGCGGGAGGGCCGGGCCGTACGCGCTGGGGAGCAGTACTTC
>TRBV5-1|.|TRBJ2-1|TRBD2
CASSLAPPILAGALDEQFF
TGCGCCAGCAGCTTGGCGCCACCAATACTAGCGGGAGCCCTCGATGAGCAGTTCTTC
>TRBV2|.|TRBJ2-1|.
CASRSESLMQFF
TGTGCCAGCAGGTCCGAAAGCCTGATGCAGTTCTTC
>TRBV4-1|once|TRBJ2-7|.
CASSQEWDMLVPYEQYF
TGCGCCAGCAGCCAAGAGTGGGATATGCTAGTCCCCTACGAGCAGTACTTC
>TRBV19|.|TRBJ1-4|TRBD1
CASNNPGGSLEKLFF
TGTGCCAGTAATAATCCAGGGGGCTCTTTGGAAAAACTGTTTTTT
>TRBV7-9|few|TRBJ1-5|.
CASSLVNQPQHF
TGTGCCAGCAGCTTAGTTAATCAGCCCCAGCATTTT
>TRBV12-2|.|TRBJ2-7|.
CASRPRTAKLGDEQYF
TGTGCAAGTCGCCCACGGACGGCGAAGCTGGGGGACGAGCAGTACTTC
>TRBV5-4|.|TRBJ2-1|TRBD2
CASSFSLAGGLSYNEQFF
TGTGCCAGCAGCTTCTCTCTAGCGGGAGGCCTATCCTACAATGAGCAGTTCTTC
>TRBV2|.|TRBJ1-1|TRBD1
CASKVFTGGTEAFF
TGTGCCAGCAAGGTATTTACAGGGGGCACTGAAGCTTTCTTT
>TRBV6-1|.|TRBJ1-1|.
CASSEDLWIPPEAFF
TGTGCCAGCAGTGAAGATTTATGGATTCCGCCTGAAGCTTTCTTT
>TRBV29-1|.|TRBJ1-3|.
CSVESGFEGNTIYF
TGCAGCGTTGAATCTGGGTTTGAAGGAAACACCATATATTTT
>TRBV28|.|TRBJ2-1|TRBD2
CASSPGTTAYNEQFF
TGTGCCAGCAGTCCCGGGACTACAGCCTACAATGAGCAGTTCTTC
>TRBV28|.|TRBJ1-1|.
CASQSSTEAFF
TGTGCCAGCCAGTCAAGCACTGAAGCTTTCTTT
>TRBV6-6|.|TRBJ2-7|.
CASSYSRVGAYEQYF
TGTGCCAGCAGTTACTCCAGGGTAGGAGCCTACGAGCAGTACTTC
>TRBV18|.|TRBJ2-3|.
CASSPPGPSTDTQYF
TGTGCCAGCTCACCACCAGGCCCTAGCACAGATACGCAGTATTTT
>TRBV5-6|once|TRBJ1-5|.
CASSLYSRNQPQHF
TGTGCCAGCAGCTTGTACAGCCGCAATCAGCCCCAGCATTTT
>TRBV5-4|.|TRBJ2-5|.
CASSLQAEQETQYF
TGTGCCAGCAGCTTGCAAGCGGAACAAGAGACCCAGTACTTC
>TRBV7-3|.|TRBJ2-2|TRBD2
CASSIGLAGGPGELFF
TGTGCCAGCAGCATTGGACTAGCGGGAGGGCCCGGGGAGCTGTTTTTT
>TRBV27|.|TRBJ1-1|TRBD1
CASSPRGEIAFF
TGTGCCAGCAGTCCCAGGGGGGAGATAGCTTTCTTT
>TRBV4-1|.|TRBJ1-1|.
CASSPPADEAFF
TGCGCCAGCAGCCCCCCCGCAGATGAAGCTTTCTTT
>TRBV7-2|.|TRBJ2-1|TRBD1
CASSPNGQGFYNEQFF
TGTGCCAGCAGCCCAAACGGACAGGGATTCTACAATGAGCAGTTCTTC
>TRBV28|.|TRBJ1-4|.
CASQPQPTNEKLFF
TGTGCCAGCCAACCCCAGCCAACTAATGAAAAACTGTTTTTT
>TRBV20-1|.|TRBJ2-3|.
CSARGPDKQYF
TGCAGTGCTAGAGGCCCGGACAAGCAGTATTTT
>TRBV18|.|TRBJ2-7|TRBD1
CASSGQGTYEQYF
TGTGCCAGCTCGGGACAGGGAACCTACGAGCAGTACTTC
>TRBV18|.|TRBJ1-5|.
CASSPWRVGNYQPQHF
TGTGCCAGCTCACCCTGGAGGGTTGGCAATTATCAGCCCCAGCATTTT
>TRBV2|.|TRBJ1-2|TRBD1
CASSPGQGRVNTF
TGTGCCAGCAGTCCGGGACAGGGGAGGGTGAACACCTTC
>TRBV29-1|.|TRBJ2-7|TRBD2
CSVETSEKSYEQYF
TGCAGCGTTGAAACTAGCGAGAAATCCTACGAGCAGTACTTC
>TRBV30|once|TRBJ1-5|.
CAWSFNSNQPQHF
TGTGCCTGGAGTTTTAATAGCAATCAGCCCCAGCATTTT
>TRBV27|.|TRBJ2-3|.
CASSLSNAGPITDTQYF
TGTGCCAGCAGTTTATCGAACGCGGGGCCAATCACAGATACGCAGTATTTT
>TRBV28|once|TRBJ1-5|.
CASSNRDQPQHF
TGTGCCAGCAGCAACAGGGATCAGCCCCAGCATTTT
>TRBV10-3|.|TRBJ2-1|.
CAISGLGTDSSYNEQFF
TGTGCCATCAGTGGCCTGGGCACGGACAGCTCCTACAATGAGCAGTTCTTC
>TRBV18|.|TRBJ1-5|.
CASSTMEIGSNQPQHF
TGTGCCAGCTCAACAATGGAGATCGGTAGCAATCAGCCCCAGCATTTT